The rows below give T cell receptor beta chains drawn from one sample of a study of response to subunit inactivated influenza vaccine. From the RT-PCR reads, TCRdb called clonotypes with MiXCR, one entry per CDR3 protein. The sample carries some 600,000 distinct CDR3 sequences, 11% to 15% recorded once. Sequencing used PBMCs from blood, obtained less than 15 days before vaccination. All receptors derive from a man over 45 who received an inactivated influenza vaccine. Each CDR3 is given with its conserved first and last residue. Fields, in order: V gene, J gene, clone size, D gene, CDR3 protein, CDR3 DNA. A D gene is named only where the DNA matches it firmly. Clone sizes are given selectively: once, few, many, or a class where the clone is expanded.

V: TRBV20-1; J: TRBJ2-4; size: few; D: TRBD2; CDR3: CSASGTSGRIVNIQYF; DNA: TGCAGTGCTTCCGGGACTAGCGGGAGGATTGTAAACATTCAGTACTTC
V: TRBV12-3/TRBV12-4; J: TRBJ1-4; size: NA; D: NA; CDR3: CASIRGVVTGGKLFF; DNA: TGTGCCAGCATCCGGGGTGTCGTGACTGGTGGAAAACTGTTTTTT
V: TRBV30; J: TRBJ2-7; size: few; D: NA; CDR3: CAWIRQGPYEQYF; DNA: TGTGCCTGGATTAGGCAGGGTCCCTACGAGCAGTACTTC
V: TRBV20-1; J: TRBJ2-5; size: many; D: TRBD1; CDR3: CRADRATETQYF; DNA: TGCAGAGCAGACAGGGCCACAGAGACCCAGTACTTC
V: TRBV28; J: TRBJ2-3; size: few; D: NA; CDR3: CASNVRVSDTQYF; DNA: TGTGCCAGCAATGTGAGAGTCTCAGATACGCAGTATTTT
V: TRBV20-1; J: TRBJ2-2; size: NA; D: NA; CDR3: CSAKGLGTGELFF; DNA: TGCAGTGCTAAGGGTTTGGGCACCGGGGAGCTGTTTTTT
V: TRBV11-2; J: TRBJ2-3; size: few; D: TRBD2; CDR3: CASSLRLAEEGDTQYF; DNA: TGTGCCAGCAGCTTAAGACTAGCGGAAGAAGGGGATACGCAGTATTTT
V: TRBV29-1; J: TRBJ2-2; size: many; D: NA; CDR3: CSVERDSTGELFF; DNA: TGCAGCGTTGAACGGGACTCAACCGGGGAGCTGTTTTTT
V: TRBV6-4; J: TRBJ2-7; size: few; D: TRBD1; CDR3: CAKKTGTGLYEQYF; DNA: TGTGCCAAAAAAACCGGGACAGGTCTCTACGAGCAGTACTTC
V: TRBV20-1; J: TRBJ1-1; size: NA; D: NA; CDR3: CSALRRWASVVWDTEAFF; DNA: TGCAGCGCCCTAAGGCGCTGGGCGTCAGTAGTGTGGGACACTGAAGCTTTCTTT
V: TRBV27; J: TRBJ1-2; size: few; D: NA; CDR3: CASSLGRGGIYGYTF; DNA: TGTGCCAGCAGTTTAGGGAGGGGAGGCATCTATGGCTACACCTTC
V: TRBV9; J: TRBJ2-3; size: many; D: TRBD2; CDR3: CASSASGRVSDTQYF; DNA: TGTGCCAGCAGCGCTAGCGGGAGAGTGTCAGATACGCAGTATTTT
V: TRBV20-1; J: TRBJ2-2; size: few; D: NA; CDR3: CSVPRGANTGELFF; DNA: TGCAGTGTCCCTAGGGGGGCGAACACCGGGGAGCTGTTTTTT
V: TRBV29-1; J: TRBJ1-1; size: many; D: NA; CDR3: CSVGQGANTEAFF; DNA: TGCAGCGTTGGGCAGGGAGCGAACACTGAAGCTTTCTTT
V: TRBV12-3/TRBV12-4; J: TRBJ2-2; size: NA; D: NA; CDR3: CASSLREAITGELFF; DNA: TGTGCCAGCAGTTTAAGGGAAGCGATAACCGGGGAGCTGTTTTTT
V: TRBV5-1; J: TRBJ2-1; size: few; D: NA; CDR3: CASSPTELINEQFF; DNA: TGCGCCAGCAGCCCAACCGAACTGATCAATGAGCAGTTCTTC
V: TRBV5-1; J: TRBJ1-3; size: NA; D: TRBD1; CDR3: CASSVAGTAGNTIYF; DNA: TGCGCCAGCAGCGTAGCCGGGACAGCTGGAAACACCATATATTTT
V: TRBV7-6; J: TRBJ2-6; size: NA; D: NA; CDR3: CASRSGRGVGSGANVLTF; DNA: TGTGCCAGCAGATCCGGACGTGGAGTCGGCTCTGGGGCCAACGTCCTGACTTTC
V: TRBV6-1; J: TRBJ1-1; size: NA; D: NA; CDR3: CASSEALRGGTEAFF; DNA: TGTGCCAGCAGTGAAGCGCTTAGGGGAGGCACTGAAGCTTTCTTT
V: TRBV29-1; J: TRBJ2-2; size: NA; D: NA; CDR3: CSVKTTATGELFF; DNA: TGCAGTGTTAAGACAACGGCCACCGGGGAGCTGTTTTTT
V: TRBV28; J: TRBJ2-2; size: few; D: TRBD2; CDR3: CASSLLAGGQAGELFF; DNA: TGTGCCAGCAGTTTACTAGCGGGAGGTCAGGCCGGGGAGCTGTTTTTT
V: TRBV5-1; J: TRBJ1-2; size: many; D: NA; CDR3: CASSFRDFVGYTF; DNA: TGCGCCAGCAGCTTCCGGGACTTTGTTGGCTACACCTTC
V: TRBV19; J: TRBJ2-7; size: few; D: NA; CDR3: CASSISGEGTYEQYF; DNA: TGTGCCAGTAGTATATCGGGCGAAGGTACCTACGAGCAGTACTTC
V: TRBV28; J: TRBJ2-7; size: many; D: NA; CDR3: CASKAGNEQYF; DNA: TGTGCCAGTAAGGCGGGAAACGAGCAGTACTTC
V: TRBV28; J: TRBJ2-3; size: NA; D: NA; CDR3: CASSLVVRLYSSTDTQYF; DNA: TGTGCCAGCAGTTTAGTAGTCAGACTTTATTCTAGCACAGATACGCAGTATTTT
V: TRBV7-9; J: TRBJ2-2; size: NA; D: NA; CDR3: CASLTVLANTGELFF; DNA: TGTGCCAGCCTAACAGTCCTCGCGAACACCGGGGAGCTGTTTTTT
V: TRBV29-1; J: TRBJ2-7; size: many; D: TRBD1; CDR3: CSAGAGTGHYEQYF; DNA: TGCAGCGCCGGGGCTGGGACAGGGCACTACGAGCAGTACTTC
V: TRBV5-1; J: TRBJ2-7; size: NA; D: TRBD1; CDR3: CASSWGTGGHEQYF; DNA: TGCGCCAGCAGCTGGGGGACAGGGGGCCACGAGCAGTACTTC
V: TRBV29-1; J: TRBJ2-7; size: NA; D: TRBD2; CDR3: CSVDSVALAGGTGEQYF; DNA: TGCAGCGTTGACTCTGTGGCCCTAGCGGGAGGGACAGGCGAGCAGTACTTC
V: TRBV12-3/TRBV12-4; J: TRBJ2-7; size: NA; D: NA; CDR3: CASSFDTPGYEQYF; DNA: TGTGCCAGCAGTTTCGATACTCCTGGCTACGAGCAGTACTTC
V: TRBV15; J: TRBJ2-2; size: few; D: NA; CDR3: CATSKDPVTGELFF; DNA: TGTGCCACCAGCAAAGATCCGGTTACCGGGGAGCTGTTTTTT
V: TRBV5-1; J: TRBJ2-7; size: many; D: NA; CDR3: CASSLEGGTIYEQYF; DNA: TGCGCCAGCAGCTTGGAGGGGGGGACAATCTACGAGCAGTACTTC
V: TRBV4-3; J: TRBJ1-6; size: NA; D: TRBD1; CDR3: CASSQEPGQGNSPLHF; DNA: TGCGCCAGCAGCCAAGAACCGGGACAGGGAAATTCACCCCTCCACTTT
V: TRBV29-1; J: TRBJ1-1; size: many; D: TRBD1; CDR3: CSVEADRDTEAFF; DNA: TGCAGCGTTGAAGCTGACAGGGACACTGAAGCTTTCTTT
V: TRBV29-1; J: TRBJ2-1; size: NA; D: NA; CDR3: CSVALGSASYNEQFF; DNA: TGCAGCGTCGCCCTCGGGAGCGCCTCCTACAATGAGCAGTTCTTC
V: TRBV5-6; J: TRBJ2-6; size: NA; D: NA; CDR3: CASSGQTSRFSGANVLTF; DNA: TGTGCCAGCAGTGGACAGACTAGTCGTTTCTCTGGGGCCAACGTCCTGACTTTC
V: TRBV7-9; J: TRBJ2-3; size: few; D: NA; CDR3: CASSLERRGSGTQYF; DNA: TGTGCCAGCAGCTTAGAGAGGAGGGGGTCCGGTACGCAGTATTTT